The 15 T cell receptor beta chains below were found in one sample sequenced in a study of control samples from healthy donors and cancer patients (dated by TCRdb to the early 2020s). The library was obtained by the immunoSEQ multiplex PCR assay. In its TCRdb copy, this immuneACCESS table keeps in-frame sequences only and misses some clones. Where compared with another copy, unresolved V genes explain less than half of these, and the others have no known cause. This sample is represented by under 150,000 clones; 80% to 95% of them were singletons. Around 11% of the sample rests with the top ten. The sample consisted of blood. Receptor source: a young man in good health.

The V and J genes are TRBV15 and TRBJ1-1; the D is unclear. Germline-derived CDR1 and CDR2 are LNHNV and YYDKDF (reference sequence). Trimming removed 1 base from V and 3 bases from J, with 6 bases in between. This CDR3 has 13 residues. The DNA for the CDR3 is TGTGCCACCAGCAGAGGGCCTGACACTGAAGCTTTCTTT. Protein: CATSRGPDTEAFF.

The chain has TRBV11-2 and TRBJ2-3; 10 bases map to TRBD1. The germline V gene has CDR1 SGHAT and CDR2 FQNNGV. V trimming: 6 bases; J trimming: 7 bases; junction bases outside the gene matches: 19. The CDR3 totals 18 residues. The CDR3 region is CASSSPLRDRGPSNTQYF. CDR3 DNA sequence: TGTGCCAGCAGTTCTCCCCTCCGGGACAGGGGACCCTCGAATACGCAGTATTTT. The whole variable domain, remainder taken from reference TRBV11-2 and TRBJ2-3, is EAGVAQSPRYKIIEKRQSVAFWCNPISGHATLYWYQQILGQGPKLLIQFQNNGVVDDSQLPKDRFSAERLKGVDSTLKIQPAKLEDSAVYLCASSSPLRDRGPSNTQYFGPGTRLTVL.

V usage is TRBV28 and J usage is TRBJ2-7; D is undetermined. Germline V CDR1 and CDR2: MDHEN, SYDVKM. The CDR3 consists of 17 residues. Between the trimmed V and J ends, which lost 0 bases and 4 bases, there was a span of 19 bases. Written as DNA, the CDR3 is TGTGCCAGCAGTTTATGCTGCTTTGGACGGTTGTTTTACGAGCAGTACTTC. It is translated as CASSLCCFGRLFYEQYF. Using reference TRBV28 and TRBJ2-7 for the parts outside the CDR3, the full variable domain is DVKVTQSSRYLVKRTGEKVFLECVQDMDHENMFWYRQDPGLGLRLIYFSYDVKMKEKGDIPEGYSVSREKKERFSLILESASTNQTSMYLCASSLCCFGRLFYEQYFGPGTRLTVT.

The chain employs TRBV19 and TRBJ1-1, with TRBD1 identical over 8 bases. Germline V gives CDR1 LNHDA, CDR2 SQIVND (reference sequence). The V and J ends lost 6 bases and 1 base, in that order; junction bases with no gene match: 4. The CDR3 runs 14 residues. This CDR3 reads CASRKQGGNTEAFF. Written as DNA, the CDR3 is TGTGCCAGTAGGAAACAGGGGGGGAACACTGAAGCTTTCTTT.

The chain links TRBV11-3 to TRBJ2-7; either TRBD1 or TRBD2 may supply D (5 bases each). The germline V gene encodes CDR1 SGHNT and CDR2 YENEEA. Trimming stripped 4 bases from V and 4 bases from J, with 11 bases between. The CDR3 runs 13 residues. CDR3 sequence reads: CASSYGTAYEQYF. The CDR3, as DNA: TGTGCCAGCAGCTACGGGACGGCGTACGAGCAGTACTTC.

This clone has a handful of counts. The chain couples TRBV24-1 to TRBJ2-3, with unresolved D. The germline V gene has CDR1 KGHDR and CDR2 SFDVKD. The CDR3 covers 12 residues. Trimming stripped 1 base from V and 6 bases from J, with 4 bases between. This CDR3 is CATSDFWDTQYF. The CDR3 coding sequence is TGTGCCACCAGTGATTTCTGGGATACGCAGTATTTT.

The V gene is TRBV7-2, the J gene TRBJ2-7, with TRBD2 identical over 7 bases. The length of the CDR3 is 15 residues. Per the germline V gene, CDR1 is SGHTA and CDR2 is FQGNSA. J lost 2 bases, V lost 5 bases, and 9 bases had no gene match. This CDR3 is CASSPKSGNTYEQYF. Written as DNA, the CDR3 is TGTGCCAGCAGCCCTAAGAGCGGGAATACCTACGAGCAGTACTTC.

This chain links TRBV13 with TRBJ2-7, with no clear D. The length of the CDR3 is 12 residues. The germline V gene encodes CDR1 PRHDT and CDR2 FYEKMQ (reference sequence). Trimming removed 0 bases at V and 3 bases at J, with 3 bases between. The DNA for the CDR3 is TGTGCCAGCAGCTTAGGGTTCTACGAGCAGTACTTC. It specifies CASSLGFYEQYF. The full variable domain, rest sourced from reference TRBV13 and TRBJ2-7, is AAGVIQSPRHLIKEKRETATLKCYPIPRHDTVYWYQQGPGQDPQFLISFYEKMQSDKGSIPDRFSAQQFSDYHSELNMSSLELGDSALYFCASSLGFYEQYFGPGTRLTVT.

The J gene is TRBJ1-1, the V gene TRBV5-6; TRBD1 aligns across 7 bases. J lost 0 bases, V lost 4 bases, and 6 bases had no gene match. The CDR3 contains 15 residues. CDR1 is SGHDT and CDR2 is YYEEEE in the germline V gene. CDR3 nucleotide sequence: TGTGCCAGCAGCCTATGGGACAGAATGAACACTGAAGCTTTCTTT. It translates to CASSLWDRMNTEAFF. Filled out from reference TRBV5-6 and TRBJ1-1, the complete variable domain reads DAGVTQSPTHLIKTRGQQVTLRCSPKSGHDTVSWYQQALGQGPQFIFQYYEEEERQRGNFPDRFSGHQFPNYSSELNVNALLLGDSALYLCASSLWDRMNTEAFFGQGTRLTVV.

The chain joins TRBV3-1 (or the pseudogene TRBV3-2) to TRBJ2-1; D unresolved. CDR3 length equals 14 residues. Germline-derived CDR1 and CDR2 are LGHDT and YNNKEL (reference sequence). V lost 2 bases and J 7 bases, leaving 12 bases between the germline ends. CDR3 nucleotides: TGTGCCAGCAGCCAACCTCCTGACACTAATGAGCAGTTCTTC. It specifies CASSQPPDTNEQFF.

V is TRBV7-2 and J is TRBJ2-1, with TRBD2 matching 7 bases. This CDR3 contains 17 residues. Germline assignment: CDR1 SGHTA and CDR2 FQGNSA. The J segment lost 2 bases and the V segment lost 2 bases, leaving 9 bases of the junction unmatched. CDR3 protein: CASSLWASGPPYNEQFF. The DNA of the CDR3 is TGTGCCAGCAGCTTATGGGCTAGCGGACCTCCCTACAATGAGCAGTTCTTC. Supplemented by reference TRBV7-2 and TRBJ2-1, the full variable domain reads GAGVSQSPSNKVTEKGKDVELRCDPISGHTALYWYRQSLGQGLEFLIYFQGNSAPDKSGLPSDRFSAERTGGSVSTLTIQRTQQEDSAVYLCASSLWASGPPYNEQFFGPGTRLTVL.

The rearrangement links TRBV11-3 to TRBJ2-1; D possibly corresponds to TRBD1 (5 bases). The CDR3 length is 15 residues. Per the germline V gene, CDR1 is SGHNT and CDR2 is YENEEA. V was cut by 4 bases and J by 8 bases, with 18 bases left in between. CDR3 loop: CASSYAQASMDEQFF. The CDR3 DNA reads TGTGCCAGCAGCTATGCACAGGCCTCTATGGATGAGCAGTTCTTC.

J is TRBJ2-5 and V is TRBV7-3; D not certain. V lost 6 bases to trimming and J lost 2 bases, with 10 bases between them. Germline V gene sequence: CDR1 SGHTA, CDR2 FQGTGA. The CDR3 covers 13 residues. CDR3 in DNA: TGTGCCAGCAGTCCTGTGGGTCAAGAGACCCAGTACTTC. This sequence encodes CASSPVGQETQYF.

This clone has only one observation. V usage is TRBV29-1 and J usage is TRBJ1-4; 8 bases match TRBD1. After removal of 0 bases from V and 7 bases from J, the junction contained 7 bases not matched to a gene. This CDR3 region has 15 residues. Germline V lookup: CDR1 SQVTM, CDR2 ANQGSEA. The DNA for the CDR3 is TGCAGCGTTGAAGAACGGACAGGGCTCAGTGAAAAACTGTTTTTT. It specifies CSVEERTGLSEKLFF.

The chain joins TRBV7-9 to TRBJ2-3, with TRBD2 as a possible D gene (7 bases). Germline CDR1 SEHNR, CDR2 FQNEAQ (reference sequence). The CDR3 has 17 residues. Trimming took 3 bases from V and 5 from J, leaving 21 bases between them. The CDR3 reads CASSFRNRGAIGDTQYF. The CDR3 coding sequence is TGTGCCAGCAGCTTCAGAAATCGGGGGGCTATAGGAGATACGCAGTATTTT. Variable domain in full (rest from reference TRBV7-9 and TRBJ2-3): DTGVSQNPRHKITKRGQNVTFRCDPISEHNRLYWYRQTLGQGPEFLTYFQNEAQLEKSRLLSDRFSAERPKGSFSTLEIQRTEQGDSAMYLCASSFRNRGAIGDTQYFGPGTRLTVL.